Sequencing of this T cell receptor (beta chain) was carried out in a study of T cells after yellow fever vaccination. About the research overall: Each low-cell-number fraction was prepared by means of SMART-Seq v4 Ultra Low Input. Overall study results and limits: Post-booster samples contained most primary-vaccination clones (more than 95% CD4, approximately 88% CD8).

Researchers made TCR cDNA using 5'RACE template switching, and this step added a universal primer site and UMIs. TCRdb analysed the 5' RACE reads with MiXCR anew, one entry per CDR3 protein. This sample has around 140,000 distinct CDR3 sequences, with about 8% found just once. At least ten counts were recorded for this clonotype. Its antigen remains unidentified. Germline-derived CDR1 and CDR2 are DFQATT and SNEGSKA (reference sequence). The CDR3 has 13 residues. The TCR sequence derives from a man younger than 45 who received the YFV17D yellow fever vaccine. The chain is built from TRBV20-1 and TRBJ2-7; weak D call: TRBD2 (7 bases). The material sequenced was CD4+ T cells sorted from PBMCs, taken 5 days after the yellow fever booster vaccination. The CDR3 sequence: CSADGGGPYEQYF. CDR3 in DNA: TGCAGCGCTGACGGCGGGGGCCCCTACGAGCAGTACTTC.